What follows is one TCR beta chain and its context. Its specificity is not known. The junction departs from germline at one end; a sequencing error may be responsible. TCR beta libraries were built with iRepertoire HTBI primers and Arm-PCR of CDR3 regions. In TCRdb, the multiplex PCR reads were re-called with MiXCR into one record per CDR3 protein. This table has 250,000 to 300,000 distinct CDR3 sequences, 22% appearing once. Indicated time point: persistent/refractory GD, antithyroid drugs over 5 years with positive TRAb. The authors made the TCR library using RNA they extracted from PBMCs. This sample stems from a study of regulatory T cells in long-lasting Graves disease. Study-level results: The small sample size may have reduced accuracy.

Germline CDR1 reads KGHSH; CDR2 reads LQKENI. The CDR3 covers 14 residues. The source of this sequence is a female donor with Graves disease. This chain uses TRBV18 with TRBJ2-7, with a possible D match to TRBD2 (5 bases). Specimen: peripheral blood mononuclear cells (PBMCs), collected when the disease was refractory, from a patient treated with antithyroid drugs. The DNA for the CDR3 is TGTGCCGGCTCACCTGAGGACTGGGAAGACGAGCAGTACTTC. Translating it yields CAGSPEDWEDEQYF.